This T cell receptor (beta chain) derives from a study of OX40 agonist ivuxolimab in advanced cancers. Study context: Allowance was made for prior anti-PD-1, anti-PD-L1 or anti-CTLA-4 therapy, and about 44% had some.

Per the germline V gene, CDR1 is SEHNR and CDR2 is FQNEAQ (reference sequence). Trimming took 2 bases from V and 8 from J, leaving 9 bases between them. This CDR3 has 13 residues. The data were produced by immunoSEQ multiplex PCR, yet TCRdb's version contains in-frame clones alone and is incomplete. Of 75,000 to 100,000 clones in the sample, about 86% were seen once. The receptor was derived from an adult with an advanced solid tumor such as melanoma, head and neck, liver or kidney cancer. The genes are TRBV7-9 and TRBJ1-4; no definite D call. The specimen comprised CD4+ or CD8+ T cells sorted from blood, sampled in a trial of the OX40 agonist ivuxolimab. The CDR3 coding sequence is TGTGCCAGCAGCTTATTGAATCCGGAAAAACTGTTTTTT. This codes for CASSLLNPEKLFF.